The text below deals with one T cell receptor (beta chain). A read error may produce the germline difference seen at one junction end. This specimen belongs to a study of T cells in tuberculosis. Germline values: CDR1 MGHRA, CDR2 YSYEKL. The CDR3 runs 13 residues. After thawing and overnight rest, PBMC were stained with GMM-loaded CD1B tetramer, viability dye and anti-CD3 for sorting. The lipid loaded on the CD1B tetramers was C32 glucose monomycolate from Rhodococcus equi. From each donor, some 96,000 tetramer-negative cells were sorted. The data were produced by immunoSEQ multiplex PCR, yet TCRdb's version contains in-frame clones alone and is incomplete. The table shows approximately 57,000 clones, with roughly 90% occurring only once.

The chain joins TRBV4-1 to TRBJ2-7, with D possibly matching TRBD2 (5 bases). The receptor comes from an adult woman with latent tuberculosis. The sample consisted of CD1b-GMM tetramer-negative cells sorted from PBMCs. The chain's CDR3 is CASSPAGEYGQYF. The CDR3 DNA reads as TGCGCCAGCAGCCCTGCCGGGGAGTACGGGCAGTACTTC.